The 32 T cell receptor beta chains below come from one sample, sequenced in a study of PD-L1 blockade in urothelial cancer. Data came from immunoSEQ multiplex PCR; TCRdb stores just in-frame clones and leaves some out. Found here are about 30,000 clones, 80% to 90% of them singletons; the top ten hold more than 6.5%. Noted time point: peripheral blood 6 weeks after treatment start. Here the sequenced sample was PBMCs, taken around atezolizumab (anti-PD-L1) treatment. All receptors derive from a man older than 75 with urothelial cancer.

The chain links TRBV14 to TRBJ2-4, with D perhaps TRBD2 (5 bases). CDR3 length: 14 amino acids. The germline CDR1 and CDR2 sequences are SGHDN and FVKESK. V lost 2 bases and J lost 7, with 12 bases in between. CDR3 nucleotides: TGTGCCAGCAGCCAAAGGAGGTATACCAACATTCAGTACTTC. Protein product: CASSQRRYTNIQYF.

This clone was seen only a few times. The CDR3: CASSPGSDGYTF. The CDR3 DNA sequence: TGTGCCAGCTCACCCGGGAGTGATGGCTACACCTTC. The V call is TRBV18, the J call TRBJ1-2, with D unresolved. The CDR3 spans 12 residues. In germline, CDR1 is KGHSH, CDR2 LQKENI. V was trimmed by 3 bases and J by 6 bases, leaving 8 bases between them.

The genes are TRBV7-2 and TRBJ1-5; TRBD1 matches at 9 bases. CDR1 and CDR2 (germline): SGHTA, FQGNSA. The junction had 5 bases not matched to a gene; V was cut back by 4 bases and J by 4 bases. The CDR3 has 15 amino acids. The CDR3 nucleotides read TGTGCCAGCAGCTGGACCGGGACAGGGAATCAGCCCCAGCATTTT. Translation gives CASSWTGTGNQPQHF.

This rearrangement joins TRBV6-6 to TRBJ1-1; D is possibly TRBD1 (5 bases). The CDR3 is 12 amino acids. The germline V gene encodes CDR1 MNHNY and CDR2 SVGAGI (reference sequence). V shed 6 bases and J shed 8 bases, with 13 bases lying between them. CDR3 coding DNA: TGTGCCAGCAGCGAAGGGGTTGTCGAAGCTTTCTTT. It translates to CASSEGVVEAFF.

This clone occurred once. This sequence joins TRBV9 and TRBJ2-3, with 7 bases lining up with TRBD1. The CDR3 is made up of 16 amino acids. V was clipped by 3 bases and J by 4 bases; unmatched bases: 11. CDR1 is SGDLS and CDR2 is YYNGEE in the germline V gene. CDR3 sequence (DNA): TGTGCCAGCAGCGCACTACAGGGGTCCACCGCAGATACGCAGTATTTT. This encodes CASSALQGSTADTQYF.

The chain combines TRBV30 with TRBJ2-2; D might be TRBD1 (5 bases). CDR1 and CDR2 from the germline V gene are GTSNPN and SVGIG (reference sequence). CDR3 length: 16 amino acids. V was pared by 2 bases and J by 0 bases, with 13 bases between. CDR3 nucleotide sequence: TGTGCCTGGAGTCCAGGACACCGGACGAACACCGGGGAGCTGTTTTTT. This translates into CAWSPGHRTNTGELFF.

The DNA of the CDR3 is TGTGCCAGCTGTAGCGGGAAGTTAGCCGGGGAGCTGTTTTTT. It specifies CASCSGKLAGELFF. The chain uses TRBV2 and TRBJ2-2; 8 positions match TRBD2. J was trimmed by 6 bases and V by 8 bases; bases with no gene match: 8. The CDR3 runs to 14 residues. Germline lookup yields CDR1 SNHLY and CDR2 FYNNEI.

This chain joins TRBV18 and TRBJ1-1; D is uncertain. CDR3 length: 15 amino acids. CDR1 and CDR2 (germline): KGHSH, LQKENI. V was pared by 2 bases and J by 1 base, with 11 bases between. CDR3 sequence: CASSPTPGTNTEAFF. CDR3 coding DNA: TGTGCCAGCTCACCAACTCCGGGTACGAACACTGAAGCTTTCTTT.

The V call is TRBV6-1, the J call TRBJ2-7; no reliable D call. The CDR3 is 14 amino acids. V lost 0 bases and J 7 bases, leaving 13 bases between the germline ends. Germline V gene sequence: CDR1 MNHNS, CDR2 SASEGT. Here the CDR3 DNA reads TGTGCCAGCAGTGAAGCGAGCTGGTTTAGTGAGCAGTACTTC. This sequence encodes CASSEASWFSEQYF.

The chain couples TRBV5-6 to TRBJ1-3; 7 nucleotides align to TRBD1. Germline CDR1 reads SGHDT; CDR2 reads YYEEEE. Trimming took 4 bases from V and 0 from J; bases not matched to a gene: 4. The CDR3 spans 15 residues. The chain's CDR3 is CASSPDRRSGNTIYF. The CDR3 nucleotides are TGTGCCAGCAGCCCGGACAGGCGCTCTGGAAACACCATATATTTT.

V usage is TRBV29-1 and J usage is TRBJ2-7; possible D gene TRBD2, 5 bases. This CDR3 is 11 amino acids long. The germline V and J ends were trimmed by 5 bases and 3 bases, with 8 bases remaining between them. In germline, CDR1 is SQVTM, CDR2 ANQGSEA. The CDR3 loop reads CSVRRDYEQYF. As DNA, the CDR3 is TGCAGCGTTCGCCGGGACTACGAGCAGTACTTC.

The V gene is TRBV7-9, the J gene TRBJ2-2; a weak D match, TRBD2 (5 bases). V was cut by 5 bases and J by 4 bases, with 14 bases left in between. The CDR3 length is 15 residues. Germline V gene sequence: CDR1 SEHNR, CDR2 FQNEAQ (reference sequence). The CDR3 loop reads CASSAVEGGTGELFF. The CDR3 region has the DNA TGTGCCAGCAGCGCAGTTGAGGGCGGCACCGGGGAGCTGTTTTTT.

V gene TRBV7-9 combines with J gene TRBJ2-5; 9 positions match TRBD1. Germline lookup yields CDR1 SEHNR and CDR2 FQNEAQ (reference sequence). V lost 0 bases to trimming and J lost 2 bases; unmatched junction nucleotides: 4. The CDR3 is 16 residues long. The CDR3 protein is CASSLAKDRGQETQYF. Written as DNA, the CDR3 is TGTGCCAGCAGCTTAGCGAAGGACAGGGGTCAAGAGACCCAGTACTTC.

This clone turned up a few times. The CDR3 DNA reads TGTGCCAGCTCACCCCCTGGAGGGCAGCCCCAGCATTTT. Amino acid sequence: CASSPPGGQPQHF. V is TRBV18 and J is TRBJ1-5, with D unresolved. The V end lost 3 bases, the J end lost 7 bases, and 10 bases lay between the germline ends. Looked up from germline, CDR1 is KGHSH and CDR2 is LQKENI. This CDR3 region has 13 residues.

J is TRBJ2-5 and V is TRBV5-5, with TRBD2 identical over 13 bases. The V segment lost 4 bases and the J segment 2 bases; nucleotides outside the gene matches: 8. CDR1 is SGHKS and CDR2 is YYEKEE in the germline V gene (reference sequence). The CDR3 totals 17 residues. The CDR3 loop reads CASSQQPGLAGQETQYF. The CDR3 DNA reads TGTGCCAGCAGCCAGCAACCGGGACTAGCGGGACAAGAGACCCAGTACTTC. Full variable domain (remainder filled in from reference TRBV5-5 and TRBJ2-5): DAGVTQSPTHLIKTRGQQVTLRCSPISGHKSVSWYQQVLGQGPQFIFQYYEKEERGRGNFPDRFSARQFPNYSSELNVNALLLGDSALYLCASSQQPGLAGQETQYFGPGTRLLVL.

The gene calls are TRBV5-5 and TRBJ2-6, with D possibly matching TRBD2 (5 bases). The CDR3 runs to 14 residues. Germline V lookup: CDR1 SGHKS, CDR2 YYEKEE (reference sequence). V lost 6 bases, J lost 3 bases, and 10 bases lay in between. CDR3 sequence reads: CASTREVGANVLTF. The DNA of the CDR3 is TGTGCCAGCACCCGGGAAGTTGGGGCCAACGTCCTGACTTTC.

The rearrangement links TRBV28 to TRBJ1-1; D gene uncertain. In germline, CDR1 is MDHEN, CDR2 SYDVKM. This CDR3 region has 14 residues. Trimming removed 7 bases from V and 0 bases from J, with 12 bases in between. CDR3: CASTAGGMNTEAFF. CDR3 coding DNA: TGTGCCAGCACTGCGGGAGGTATGAACACTGAAGCTTTCTTT.

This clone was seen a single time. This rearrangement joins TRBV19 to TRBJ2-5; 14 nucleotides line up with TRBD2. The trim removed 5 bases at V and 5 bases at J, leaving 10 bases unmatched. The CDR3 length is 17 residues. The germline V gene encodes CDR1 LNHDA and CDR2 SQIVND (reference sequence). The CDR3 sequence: CASSGGTSGRLDETQYF. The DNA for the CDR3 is TGTGCCAGTAGTGGGGGGACTAGCGGGAGACTCGACGAGACCCAGTACTTC.

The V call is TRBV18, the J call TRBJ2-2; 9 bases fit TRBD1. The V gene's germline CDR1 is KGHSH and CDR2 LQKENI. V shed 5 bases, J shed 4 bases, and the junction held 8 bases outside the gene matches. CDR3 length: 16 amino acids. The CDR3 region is CASSVTGTGITGELFF. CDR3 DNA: TGTGCCAGCTCAGTCACCGGGACAGGGATCACCGGGGAGCTGTTTTTT.

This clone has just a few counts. The CDR3 spells CASSEKVAGRRNEQFF. CDR3 DNA: TGTGCCAGCAGTGAAAAAGTAGCGGGACGTCGCAATGAGCAGTTCTTC. V gene TRBV2 combines with J gene TRBJ2-1, with 8 bases lining up with TRBD2. The V gene end was trimmed by 2 bases and the J gene end by 6 bases; junction bases not matched to a gene: 9. CDR1 is SNHLY and CDR2 is FYNNEI in the germline V gene. This CDR3 region has 16 residues.

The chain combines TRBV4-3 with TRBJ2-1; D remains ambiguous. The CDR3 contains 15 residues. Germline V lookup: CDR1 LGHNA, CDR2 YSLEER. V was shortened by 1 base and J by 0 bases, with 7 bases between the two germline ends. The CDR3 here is CASSQVRGSYNEQFF. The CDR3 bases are TGCGCCAGCAGCCAAGTAAGAGGCTCCTACAATGAGCAGTTCTTC.

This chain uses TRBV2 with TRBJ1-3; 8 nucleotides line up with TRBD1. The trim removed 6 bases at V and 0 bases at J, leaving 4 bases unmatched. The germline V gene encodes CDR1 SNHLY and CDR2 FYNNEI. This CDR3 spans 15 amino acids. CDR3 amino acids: CASRQGVPSGNTIYF. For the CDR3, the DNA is TGTGCCAGCAGACAGGGGGTCCCCTCTGGAAACACCATATATTTT.

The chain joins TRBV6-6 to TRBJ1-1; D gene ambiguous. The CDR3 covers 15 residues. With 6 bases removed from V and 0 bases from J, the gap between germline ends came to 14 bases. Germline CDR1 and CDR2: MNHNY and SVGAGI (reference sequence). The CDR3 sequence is CASSQADGLNTEAFF. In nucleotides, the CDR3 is TGTGCCAGCAGCCAAGCGGACGGCCTGAACACTGAAGCTTTCTTT.

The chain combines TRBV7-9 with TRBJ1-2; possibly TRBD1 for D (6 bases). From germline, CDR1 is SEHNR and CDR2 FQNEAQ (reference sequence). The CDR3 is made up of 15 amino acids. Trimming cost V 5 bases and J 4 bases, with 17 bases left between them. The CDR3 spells CASSLPETGTYGYTF. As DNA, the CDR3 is TGTGCCAGCAGCCTTCCCGAGACAGGCACCTATGGCTACACCTTC.

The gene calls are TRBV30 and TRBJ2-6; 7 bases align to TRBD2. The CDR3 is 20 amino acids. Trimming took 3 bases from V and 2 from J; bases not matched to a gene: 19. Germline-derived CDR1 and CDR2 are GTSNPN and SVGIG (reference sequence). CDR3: CAWRALTGTKYSAGANVLTF. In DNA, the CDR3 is TGTGCCTGGAGGGCTTTAACCGGGACTAAGTATTCGGCTGGGGCCAACGTCCTGACTTTC.

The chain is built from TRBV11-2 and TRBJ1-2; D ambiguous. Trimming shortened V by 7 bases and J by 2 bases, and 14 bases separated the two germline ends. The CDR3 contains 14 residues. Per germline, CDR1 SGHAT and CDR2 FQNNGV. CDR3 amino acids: CASTPRPGNYGYTF. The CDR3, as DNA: TGTGCCAGCACCCCCCGCCCGGGGAACTATGGCTACACCTTC.

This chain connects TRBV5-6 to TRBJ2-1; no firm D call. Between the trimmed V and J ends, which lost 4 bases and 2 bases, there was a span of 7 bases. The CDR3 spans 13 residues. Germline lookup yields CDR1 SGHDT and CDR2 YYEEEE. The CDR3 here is CASSPVTYNEQFF. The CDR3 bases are TGTGCCAGCAGCCCGGTAACCTACAATGAGCAGTTCTTC.

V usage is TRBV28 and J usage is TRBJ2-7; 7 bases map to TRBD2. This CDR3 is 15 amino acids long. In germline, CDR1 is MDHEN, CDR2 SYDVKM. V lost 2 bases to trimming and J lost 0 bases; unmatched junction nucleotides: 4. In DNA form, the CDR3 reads TGTGCCAGCAGTTTAGGGAGGGGTAACTCCTACGAGCAGTACTTC. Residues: CASSLGRGNSYEQYF.

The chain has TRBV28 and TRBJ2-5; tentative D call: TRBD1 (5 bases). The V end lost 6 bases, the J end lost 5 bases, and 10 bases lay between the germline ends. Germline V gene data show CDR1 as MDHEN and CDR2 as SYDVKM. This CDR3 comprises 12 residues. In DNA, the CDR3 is TGTGCCAGCAGACGGACAAGGGAGACCCAGTACTTC. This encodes CASRRTRETQYF. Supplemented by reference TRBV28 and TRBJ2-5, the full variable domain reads DVKVTQSSRYLVKRTGEKVFLECVQDMDHENMFWYRQDPGLGLRLIYFSYDVKMKEKGDIPEGYSVSREKKERFSLILESASTNQTSMYLCASRRTRETQYFGPGTRLLVL.

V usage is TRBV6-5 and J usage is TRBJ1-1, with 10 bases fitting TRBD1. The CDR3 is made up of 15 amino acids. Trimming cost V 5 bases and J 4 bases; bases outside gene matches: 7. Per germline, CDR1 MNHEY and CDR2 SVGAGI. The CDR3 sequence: CASSNSGTGVTEAFF. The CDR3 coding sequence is TGTGCCAGCAGTAATTCCGGGACAGGGGTCACTGAAGCTTTCTTT.

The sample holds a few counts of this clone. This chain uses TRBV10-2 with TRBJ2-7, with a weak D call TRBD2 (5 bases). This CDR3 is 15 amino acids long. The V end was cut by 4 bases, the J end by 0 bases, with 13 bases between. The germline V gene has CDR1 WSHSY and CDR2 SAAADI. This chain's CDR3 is CASSGGRGISYEQYF. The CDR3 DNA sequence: TGCGCCAGCAGTGGTGGACGGGGAATCTCCTACGAGCAGTACTTC.

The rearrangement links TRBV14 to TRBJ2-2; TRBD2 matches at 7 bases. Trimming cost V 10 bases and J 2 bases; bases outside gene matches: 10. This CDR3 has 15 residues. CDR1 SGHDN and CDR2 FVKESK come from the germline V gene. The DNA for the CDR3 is TGTGCCACCAGGGACGGGAGGCTCAACACCGGGGAGCTGTTTTTT. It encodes CATRDGRLNTGELFF.